What follows are 26 T cell receptor beta chains derived from one specimen sequenced in a study of shared clonotypes between healthy human individuals. Data came from immunoSEQ multiplex PCR; TCRdb stores just in-frame clones and leaves some out. The table includes approximately 740,000 clones, 80% to 95% detected once. CD45RO-negative, CCR7-selected cells formed the naive CD8 fraction, which excluded terminally differentiated effector memory CD45RA+ cells. The sequenced sample consisted of naive CD8+ T cells sorted from blood. Receptor source: a young man in good health.

This clone was detected a few times. The chain combines TRBV6-5 with TRBJ1-5, with a tentative D call TRBD1 (5 bases). The CDR3 covers 13 residues. Per the germline V gene, CDR1 is MNHEY and CDR2 is SVGAGI. Between the trimmed V and J ends, which lost 4 bases and 6 bases, there was a span of 10 bases. CDR3 amino acids: CASSLGGPQPQHF. The DNA of the CDR3 is TGTGCCAGCAGTTTGGGGGGTCCTCAGCCCCAGCATTTT.

This chain connects TRBV6-5 to TRBJ2-5, with D possibly TRBD2 on 5 matching bases. V was cut by 0 bases and J by 5 bases, with 7 bases left in between. The CDR3 is 13 residues long. The germline gives CDR1 MNHEY, CDR2 SVGAGI. The CDR3 DNA is TGTGCCAGCAGTTACTCGGTAGCGGAGACCCAGTACTTC. Encoded protein: CASSYSVAETQYF.

This chain links TRBV4-1 with TRBJ2-7; TRBD2 agrees at 7 bases. Germline V gene sequence: CDR1 MGHRA, CDR2 YSYEKL. The CDR3 runs to 16 residues. V lost 2 bases to trimming and J lost 3 bases; unmatched junction nucleotides: 10. For the CDR3, the DNA is TGCGCCAGCAGCCAACTTTCTAGCGGAAGCAACTACGAGCAGTACTTC. Protein sequence: CASSQLSSGSNYEQYF.

This chain links TRBV29-1 with TRBJ2-3; possibly TRBD2 for D (5 bases). The ends were cut back, 4 bases at V and 3 bases at J, with 11 bases in the middle. The CDR3 is made up of 13 amino acids. Germline V gene sequence: CDR1 SQVTM, CDR2 ANQGSEA. The CDR3: CSVVWRGTDTQYF. The CDR3 DNA follows: TGCAGCGTTGTCTGGCGAGGGACAGATACGCAGTATTTT.

This chain joins TRBV6-4 and TRBJ1-1; no clear D gene. Germline CDR1 and CDR2: MRHNA and SNTAGT. The CDR3 contains 13 residues. V lost 9 bases and J lost 4, with 15 bases in between. The chain's CDR3 is CARPWRVGTEAFF. In DNA form, the CDR3 reads TGTGCCAGGCCCTGGCGCGTGGGCACTGAAGCTTTCTTT.

The rearrangement links TRBV7-9 to TRBJ1-1; D gene ambiguous. Germline V lookup: CDR1 SEHNR, CDR2 FQNEAQ (reference sequence). The CDR3 runs 15 residues. V gave up 5 bases and J gave up 6 bases, with 19 bases separating them. The CDR3 spells CASSQRTSLGPEAFF. CDR3 in DNA: TGTGCCAGCAGCCAACGGACGAGTTTGGGTCCTGAAGCTTTCTTT.

The gene calls are TRBV4-1 and TRBJ2-7; 8 bases match TRBD1. The V and J ends lost 8 bases and 0 bases, in that order; junction bases with no gene match: 6. Germline CDR1 is MGHRA and CDR2 is YSYEKL. The CDR3 consists of 14 residues. CDR3 in amino acids: CASSWTGSSYEQYF. The CDR3, as DNA: TGCGCCAGCTCCTGGACAGGGAGCTCCTACGAGCAGTACTTC.

The CDR3 protein is CASMRGPGGTGELFF. CDR3 sequence (DNA): TGTGCCAGCATGAGGGGACCCGGGGGGACCGGGGAGCTGTTTTTT. The rearrangement joins TRBV2 to TRBJ2-2; 7 nucleotides match TRBD2. The CDR3 is made up of 15 amino acids. V was clipped by 7 bases and J by 5 bases; unmatched bases: 10. Germline V CDR1 and CDR2: SNHLY, FYNNEI.

The chain recombines TRBV28 with TRBJ1-5; TRBD1 aligns across 12 bases. The CDR3 length is 17 residues. The germline V gene has CDR1 MDHEN and CDR2 SYDVKM. With 6 bases clipped from V and 5 bases from J, the junction kept 11 bases outside the gene matches. In DNA form, the CDR3 reads TGTGCCAGCAGACTTCCCGGGACAGGGGGCGCATATCAGCCCCAGCATTTT. Amino acid sequence: CASRLPGTGGAYQPQHF.

The chain has TRBV5-1 and TRBJ1-1, with 7 bases identical to TRBD1. V gave up 1 base and J gave up 1 base; unmatched junction bases: 4. The CDR3 spans 15 residues. Looked up from germline, CDR1 is SGHRS and CDR2 is YFSETQ. CDR3 bases: TGCGCCAGCAGCTTGTTTGGACAGGCGAACACTGAAGCTTTCTTT. It translates to CASSLFGQANTEAFF.

The chain combines TRBV30 with TRBJ1-2; the D is unclear. The V end was cut by 0 bases, the J end by 13 bases, with 15 bases between. The CDR3 has 12 residues. Germline assignment: CDR1 GTSNPN and CDR2 SVGIG (reference sequence). In DNA form, the CDR3 reads TGTGCCTGGAGTGTGAGTGGAGCCCCTGGCACCTTC. Protein sequence: CAWSVSGAPGTF.

Here the CDR3 DNA reads TGTGCCAGCAGACCTGAGGGGGTTGGACTGTACAATGAGCAGTTCTTC. Translation gives CASRPEGVGLYNEQFF. This chain joins TRBV14 and TRBJ2-1; possibly TRBD1 for D (6 bases). The CDR3 runs 16 residues. Germline V gives CDR1 SGHDN, CDR2 FVKESK. V lost 6 bases, J lost 4 bases, and 19 bases lay in between.

V usage is TRBV27 and J usage is TRBJ2-7; D perhaps matches TRBD2 (6 bases). The CDR3 runs 16 residues. V was shortened by 3 bases and J by 2 bases, with 17 bases between the two germline ends. The germline CDR1 and CDR2 sequences are MNHEY and SMNVEV (reference sequence). CDR3 sequence (DNA): TGTGCCAGCAGTTTTAGCGGCCTGGGAGGTGCCTACGAGCAGTACTTC. It is translated as CASSFSGLGGAYEQYF.

This sequence joins TRBV27 and TRBJ2-2; D uncertain. V lost 7 bases and J lost 0, with 21 bases in between. Germline values: CDR1 MNHEY, CDR2 SMNVEV (reference sequence). The CDR3 loop spans 18 amino acids. The CDR3 region is CASTPAGGLGANTGELFF. The CDR3 DNA reads TGTGCCAGCACCCCCGCCGGCGGTTTGGGCGCGAACACCGGGGAGCTGTTTTTT.

The rearrangement uses TRBV7-2 and TRBJ2-6; D is tentatively TRBD1 or TRBD2 (5 bases each). Germline CDR1 SGHTA, CDR2 FQGNSA. This CDR3 comprises 17 residues. With 1 base removed from V and 1 base from J, the gap between germline ends came to 11 bases. CDR3 sequence (DNA): TGTGCCAGCAGCTTAGGATGGGGACGATCTGGGGCCAACGTCCTGACTTTC. Protein: CASSLGWGRSGANVLTF.

The rearrangement links TRBV28 to TRBJ2-3, with D maybe TRBD2 (5 bases). Germline V gene sequence: CDR1 MDHEN, CDR2 SYDVKM. Trimming removed 5 bases at V and 2 bases at J, with 8 bases between. The CDR3 consists of 13 residues. CDR3: CASSAGITDTQYF. In DNA form, the CDR3 reads TGTGCCAGCAGTGCGGGTATCACAGATACGCAGTATTTT.

J is TRBJ2-3 and V is TRBV27; D not certain. The CDR3 runs to 14 residues. The germline gives CDR1 MNHEY, CDR2 SMNVEV (reference sequence). V was shortened by 4 bases and J by 1 base, with 9 bases between the two germline ends. The CDR3 here is CASSYSYGTDTQYF. In nucleotides, the CDR3 is TGTGCCAGCAGTTATAGTTACGGCACAGATACGCAGTATTTT.

The CDR3: CSVWTSGTTDTQYF. The CDR3 DNA reads as TGCAGCGTTTGGACTAGCGGGACCACTGATACGCAGTATTTT. J is TRBJ2-3 and V is TRBV29-1, with 12 bases identical to TRBD2. Germline-derived CDR1 and CDR2 are SQVTM and ANQGSEA. V lost 5 bases to trimming and J lost 6 bases; unmatched junction nucleotides: 6. This CDR3 spans 14 amino acids.

V and J are TRBV4-3 and TRBJ2-6; 9 positions agree with TRBD2. This CDR3 is 18 amino acids long. Germline CDR1 reads LGHNA; CDR2 reads YSLEER. Trimming took 0 bases from V and 0 from J; bases not matched to a gene: 3. CDR3 residues: CASSQDASGISGANVLTF. The CDR3 coding sequence is TGCGCCAGCAGCCAAGATGCTAGCGGGATCTCTGGGGCCAACGTCCTGACTTTC.

This clone was picked up one time. J is TRBJ2-1 and V is TRBV29-1; 13 bases map to TRBD2. V lost 4 bases, J lost 3 bases, and 9 bases stayed unmatched. CDR1 is SQVTM, CDR2 ANQGSEA, per germline. CDR3 length: 17 amino acids. The CDR3 here is CSVGGFTSGRGYNEQFF. CDR3 coding DNA: TGCAGCGTTGGGGGGTTTACTAGCGGGAGGGGCTACAATGAGCAGTTCTTC.

This clone was recorded only once. The chain is built from TRBV10-2 and TRBJ2-3; 8 bases are shared with TRBD1. CDR3 length equals 16 residues. V trimming: 4 bases; J trimming: 4 bases; junction bases outside the gene matches: 10. Germline CDR1 WSHSY, CDR2 SAAADI. CDR3 amino acids: CASSGDRTGHADTQYF. Here the CDR3 DNA reads TGCGCCAGCAGTGGGGACAGGACGGGACATGCAGATACGCAGTATTTT.

The rearrangement uses TRBV6-5 and TRBJ2-7; D gene unclear. V was shortened by 0 bases and J by 1 base, with 7 bases between the two germline ends. The CDR3 contains 14 residues. CDR1 MNHEY and CDR2 SVGAGI come from the germline V gene. The CDR3 DNA is TGTGCCAGCAGTTACTCTATGGGATCCTACGAGCAGTACTTC. It codes for CASSYSMGSYEQYF.

V and J are TRBV2 and TRBJ2-4; 10 nucleotides align to TRBD1. Germline V gene lookup returns CDR1 SNHLY and CDR2 FYNNEI. The trim removed 6 bases at V and 9 bases at J, leaving 8 bases unmatched. This CDR3 spans 14 amino acids. CDR3 nucleotides: TGTGCCAGCAGCCCGGGACAGGGGTTGTTCATTCAGTACTTC. Residues: CASSPGQGLFIQYF.

The J gene is TRBJ2-7, the V gene TRBV29-1, with 10 positions matching TRBD2. The germline V gene has CDR1 SQVTM and CDR2 ANQGSEA. The CDR3 has 13 amino acids. The V gene end was trimmed by 4 bases and the J gene end by 7 bases; junction bases not matched to a gene: 7. The CDR3 DNA follows: TGCAGCGTTGGTCTAGCGGGAGCAAGGGAGCAGTACTTC. Amino acids: CSVGLAGAREQYF.

This clone was recorded only once. The CDR3 protein is CASSPKATEAFF. The CDR3 nucleotides are TGTGCCAGCAGCCCGAAGGCCACTGAAGCTTTCTTT. The rearrangement links TRBV9 to TRBJ1-1; no definite D call. Germline V gene sequence: CDR1 SGDLS, CDR2 YYNGEE. The CDR3 loop spans 12 amino acids. Trimming cost V 4 bases and J 4 bases, with 8 bases left between them.

This chain uses TRBV5-1 with TRBJ1-2; D is unresolved. Trimming stripped 5 bases from V and 3 bases from J, with 17 bases between. Germline V gene lookup returns CDR1 SGHRS and CDR2 YFSETQ. The CDR3 is made up of 15 amino acids. In nucleotides, the CDR3 is TGCGCCAGCAGAAATGAAGGGAGACGGGACTATGGCTACACCTTC. It encodes CASRNEGRRDYGYTF.